This T cell receptor (beta chain) originates from a study of blood T cell repertoires in COVID-19. At the level of the study: Sample material is recorded as cDNA or gDNA derived from T cells, B-cell-depleted T cells, or PBMCs.

In the original workflow: The authors estimated nucleated cell counts from reference gene primer amplification. TCRdb's table, derived via immunoSEQ multiplex PCR, lists solely in-frame clones and lacks some. That table gives V, J and clone size, and the DNA gave D and trimming. The table records approximately 250,000 clones, about 90% of them present only once. The V segment lost 4 bases and the J segment 8 bases; nucleotides outside the gene matches: 9. Germline V lookup: CDR1 LNHDA, CDR2 SQIVND (reference sequence). This CDR3 region has 16 residues. Sequencing was done on a sample of peripheral blood. The sequence was obtained from an older woman with COVID-19, enrolled during active disease. V usage is TRBV19 and J usage is TRBJ1-5; TRBD1 aligns across 12 bases. CDR3 bases: TGTGCCAGTAGTACCTGGGGACAGGGGGCGAGGGAGCCCCAGCATTTT. It translates to CASSTWGQGAREPQHF.